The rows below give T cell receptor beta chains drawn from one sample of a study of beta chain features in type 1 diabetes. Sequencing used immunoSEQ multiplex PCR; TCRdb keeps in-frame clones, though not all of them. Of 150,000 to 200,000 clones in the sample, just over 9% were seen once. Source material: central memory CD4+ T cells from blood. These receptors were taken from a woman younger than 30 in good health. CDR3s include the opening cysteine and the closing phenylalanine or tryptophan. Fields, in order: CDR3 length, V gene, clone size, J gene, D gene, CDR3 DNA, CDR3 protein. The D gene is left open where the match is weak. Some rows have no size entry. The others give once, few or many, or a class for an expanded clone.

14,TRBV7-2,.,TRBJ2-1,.,TGTGCCAGCAGCCCGTTAGCTAACTACAATGAGCAGTTCTTC,CASSPLANYNEQFF
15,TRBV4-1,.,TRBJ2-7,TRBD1,TGCGCCAGCAGCCGTACGACAGGGGCCGTCTACGAGCAGTACTTC,CASSRTTGAVYEQYF
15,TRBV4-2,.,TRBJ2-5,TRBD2,TGTGCCAGCAGCCGCGGGACTAGCGACCAAGAGACCCAGTACTTC,CASSRGTSDQETQYF
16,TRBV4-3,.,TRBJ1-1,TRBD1,TGCGCCAGCAGCCCACAGTTGGAACAGGGGAGAACTGAAGCTTTCTTT,CASSPQLEQGRTEAFF
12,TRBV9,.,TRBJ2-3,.,TGTGCCAGCAGCGTAGCGGCAGATACGCAGTATTTT,CASSVAADTQYF
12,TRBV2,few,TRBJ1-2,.,TGTGCCAGCAGTCCGGGACAACAAAGCTACACCTTC,CASSPGQQSYTF
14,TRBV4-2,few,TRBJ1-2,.,TGTGCCAGCAGCTTGGCGGCAGATAAATATGGCTACACCTTC,CASSLAADKYGYTF
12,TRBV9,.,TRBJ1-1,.,TGTGCCAGCAGCTCCGGGGAGGTTGAAGCTTTCTTT,CASSSGEVEAFF
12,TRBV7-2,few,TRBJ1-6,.,TGTGCCAGCAGCTTTCTAAATTCACCCCTCCACTTT,CASSFLNSPLHF
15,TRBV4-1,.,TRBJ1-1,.,TGCGCCAGCAGCCAAGAGGGGAGTCTGAACACTGAAGCTTTCTTT,CASSQEGSLNTEAFF
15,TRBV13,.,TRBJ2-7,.,TGTGCCAGCAGCTTAGTGCGGGCCGCACACTCCGAGCAGTACTTC,CASSLVRAAHSEQYF
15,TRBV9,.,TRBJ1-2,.,TGTGCCAGCAGCGTAGCAGAGACAGAGAACTATGGCTACACCTTC,CASSVAETENYGYTF
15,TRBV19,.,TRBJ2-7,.,TGTGCCAGTAGTAAATTGGACAAGAGCTCCTACGAGCAGTACTTC,CASSKLDKSSYEQYF
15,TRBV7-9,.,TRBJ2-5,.,TGTGCCAGCAGCTTAGGCCTAACCTCCCAAGAGACCCAGTACTTC,CASSLGLTSQETQYF
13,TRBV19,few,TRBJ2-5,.,TGTGCCAGTAGTGAAGGGCAGGCTAGCACCCAGTACTTC,CASSEGQASTQYF
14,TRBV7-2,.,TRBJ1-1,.,TGTGCCAGCAGCTTAACCTCGCGGGGCACTGAAGCTTTCTTT,CASSLTSRGTEAFF
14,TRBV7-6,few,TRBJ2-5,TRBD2,TGTGCCAGCAGCTCACTGGGGGGGAGGGAGACCCAGTACTTC,CASSSLGGRETQYF
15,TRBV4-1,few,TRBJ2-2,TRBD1,TGCGCCAGCAGCCGGGGACAGGGGGCGACCGGGGAGCTGTTTTTT,CASSRGQGATGELFF
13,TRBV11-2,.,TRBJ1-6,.,TGTGCCAGCAGCTTGGAAAGGAGCTCACCCCTCCACTTT,CASSLERSSPLHF
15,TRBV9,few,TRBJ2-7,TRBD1,TGTGCCAGCAGCGTAGGGGGGACAGGCCCCTACGAGCAGTACTTC,CASSVGGTGPYEQYF
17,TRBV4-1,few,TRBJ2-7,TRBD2,TGCGCCAGCAGCCAAGGACGGGCGGGGGGGTTAGCCTACGAGCAGTACTTC,CASSQGRAGGLAYEQYF
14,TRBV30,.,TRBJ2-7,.,TGTGCCTGCAACCTAGCGTTAGGCTCCTACGAGCAGTACTTC,CACNLALGSYEQYF
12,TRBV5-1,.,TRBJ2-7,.,TGCGCCAGCAGCTTCCCGGGAGACGAGCAGTACTTC,CASSFPGDEQYF
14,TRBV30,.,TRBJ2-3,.,TGTGCCTGGAGTGTACCCGGAGGGACAGATACGCAGTATTTT,CAWSVPGGTDTQYF
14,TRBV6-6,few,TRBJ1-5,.,TGTGCCAGCAGTTACCCCACGCAGTCTCAGCCCCAGCATTTT,CASSYPTQSQPQHF
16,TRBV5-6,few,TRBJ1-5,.,TGTGCCAGCAGCTCGGCAACCGGGACAAGAAATCAGCCCCAGCATTTT,CASSSATGTRNQPQHF
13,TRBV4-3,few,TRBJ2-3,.,TGCGCCAGCAGCCAAGATCGGGGAGATACGCAGTATTTT,CASSQDRGDTQYF
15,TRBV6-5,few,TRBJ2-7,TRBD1,TGTGCCAGCAGTTACCTAGGACAGGGGGCCAACGAGCAGTACTTC,CASSYLGQGANEQYF
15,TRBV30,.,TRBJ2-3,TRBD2,TGTGCCTGGAGTTCAACTAGCGGGGTTACAGATACGCAGTATTTT,CAWSSTSGVTDTQYF
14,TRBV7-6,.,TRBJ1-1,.,TGTGCCAGCAGCCCCTGGGGGGGCCCTACTGAAGCTTTCTTT,CASSPWGGPTEAFF
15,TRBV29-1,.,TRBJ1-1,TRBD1,TGCAGCGGCCGAGCAGGGGGCAATGTGTACACTGAAGCTTTCTTT,CSGRAGGNVYTEAFF
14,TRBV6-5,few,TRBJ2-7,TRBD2,TGTGCCAGCAGTCTCATAGCGGGGAAACGCGAGCAGTACTTC,CASSLIAGKREQYF
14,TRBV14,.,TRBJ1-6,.,TGTGCCAGCAGCCTGGGCGGGGGCAATTCACCCCTCCACTTT,CASSLGGGNSPLHF
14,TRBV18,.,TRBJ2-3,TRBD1,TGTGCCAGCTCACCGGGGACAGGGGCAGATACGCAGTATTTT,CASSPGTGADTQYF
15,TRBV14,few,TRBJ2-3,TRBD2,TGTGCCAGCAGCCCGCTAGCGGGAGGGCCAGATACGCAGTATTTT,CASSPLAGGPDTQYF
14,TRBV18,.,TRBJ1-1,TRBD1,TGTGCCAGCTCACCACCCGGGACAGGCACTGAAGCTTTCTTT,CASSPPGTGTEAFF
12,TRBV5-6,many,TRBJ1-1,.,TGTGCCAGCAGCTTGGGAGGAGACGAAGCTTTCTTT,CASSLGGDEAFF
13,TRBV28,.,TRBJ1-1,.,TGTGCCAGCAGTTTAGGAGCGGGGTTGGGGGCTTTCTTT,CASSLGAGLGAFF
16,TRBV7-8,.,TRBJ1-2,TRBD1,TGTGCCAGCAGCTTAACAGGGGGCGAGACTAACTATGGCTACACCTTC,CASSLTGGETNYGYTF
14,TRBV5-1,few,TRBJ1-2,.,TGCGCCAGCAGGTTGACAGAAACAAACTATGGCTACACCTTC,CASRLTETNYGYTF
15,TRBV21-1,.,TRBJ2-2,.,TGTGCCAGCAGCCCGGACAGAACGAACACCGGGGAGCTGTTTTTT,CASSPDRTNTGELFF
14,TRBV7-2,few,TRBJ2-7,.,TGTGCCAGCAGCTTCAACGGGGGAACCTACGAGCAGTACTTC,CASSFNGGTYEQYF
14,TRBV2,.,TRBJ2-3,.,TGTGCCAGCAGTGAAATGACAGGAACAGATACGCAGTATTTT,CASSEMTGTDTQYF
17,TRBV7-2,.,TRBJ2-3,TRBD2,TGTGCCAGCAGCTCGTTGACTAGCGCCTCTAGCACAGATACGCAGTATTTT,CASSSLTSASSTDTQYF
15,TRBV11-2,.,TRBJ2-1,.,TGTGCCAGCAGCATCCGGGAGAAGCAGTACAATGAGCAGTTCTTC,CASSIREKQYNEQFF
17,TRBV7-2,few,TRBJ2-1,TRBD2,TGTGCCAGCAGCACGGGCCCTTTGGGACTAGCGCACGCTGAGCAGTTCTTC,CASSTGPLGLAHAEQFF
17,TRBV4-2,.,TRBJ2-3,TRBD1,TGTGCCAGCAGCCAAATTGGGACAGGGGTAAGCACAGATACGCAGTATTTT,CASSQIGTGVSTDTQYF
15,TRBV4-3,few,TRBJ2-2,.,TGCGCCAGCAGCCAAGTCCAACGGCGGACCGGGGAGCTGTTTTTT,CASSQVQRRTGELFF